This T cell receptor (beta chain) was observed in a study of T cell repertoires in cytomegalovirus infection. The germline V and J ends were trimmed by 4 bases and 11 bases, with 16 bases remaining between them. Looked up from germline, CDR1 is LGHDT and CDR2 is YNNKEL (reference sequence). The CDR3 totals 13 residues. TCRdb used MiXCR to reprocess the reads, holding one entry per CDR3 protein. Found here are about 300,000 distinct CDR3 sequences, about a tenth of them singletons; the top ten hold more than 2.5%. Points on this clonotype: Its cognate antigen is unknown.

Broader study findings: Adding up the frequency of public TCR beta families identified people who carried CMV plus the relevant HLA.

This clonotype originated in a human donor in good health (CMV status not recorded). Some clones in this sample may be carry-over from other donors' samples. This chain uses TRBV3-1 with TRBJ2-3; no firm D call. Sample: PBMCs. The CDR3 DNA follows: TGTGCCAGCAGCCCCGTAACGGGTTCCTGGCAGTATTTT. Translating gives CASSPVTGSWQYF.